The table lists the clone carrying this TCR beta chain with many counts. These data originate in a study of neurological immune-mediated disorders. Study as a whole: Multiple sclerosis patients numbering around 34 comprised approximately 31 relapsing-remitting and 3 secondary progressive patients.

5'RACE generated cDNA with 10-nucleotide random UMIs. TCRdb redid the calling of the 5' RACE reads with MiXCR, one entry per CDR3 protein. The data contain about 69,000 distinct CDR3 sequences, 3.5% to 5% of them seen just once; the ten biggest clones take up 1.3%. The sample consisted of PBMCs. The receptor was derived from a man aged 30-40 years with multiple sclerosis.

CDR3 in DNA: TGCGCCAGCAGCTTGGTTGCGGGGGGCGGCTACGAGCAGTACTTC. Translated: CASSLVAGGGYEQYF. The rearrangement joins TRBV5-1 to TRBJ2-7; TRBD2 agrees at 8 bases. Trimming at V came to 0 bases and at J to 3 bases, leaving 5 bases not matched to a gene. The CDR3 totals 15 residues. In germline, CDR1 is SGHRS, CDR2 YFSETQ.